These T cell receptor beta chains were read from a single sample in a study of cytomegalovirus exposure and HLA in healthy donors. Some clones are missing from TCRdb's copy, which holds only in-frame ones; the method was immunoSEQ multiplex PCR. The data contain 150,000 to 200,000 clones, 65% to 80% of them singletons. Sequencing used PBMCs. These receptors were obtained from a woman aged 25 to 39 in good health and CMV-seropositive. Each CDR3 is given with its conserved first and last residue. The D gene is left open where the match is weak. Not every row has a clone size; where given, it reads once, few, many or a size class.

D	V	J	size	DNA	CDR3
TRBD1	TRBV6-1	TRBJ2-5	-	TGTGCCAGCAGTGAAAGGCGGAGCGGAGACAGGGCCCGACAAGAGACCCAGTACTTC	CASSERRSGDRARQETQYF
-	TRBV7-9	TRBJ1-4	-	TGTGCCAGCAGGCGGGGGCACGGGGAAAAACTGTTTTTT	CASRRGHGEKLFF
TRBD2	TRBV5-4	TRBJ2-5	-	TGTGCCAGCAGCTTGGCCCCAGGGACTAGCGGGGGGGGGTCCCAGTACTTC	CASSLAPGTSGGGSQYF
TRBD1	TRBV2	TRBJ2-7	-	TGTGCCACCGAGACAGGGGGCATTTCCTACGAGCAGTACTTC	CATETGGISYEQYF
-	TRBV20-1	TRBJ2-5	-	TGCAGTGCTAGAATACAAGAGACCCAGTACTTC	CSARIQETQYF
TRBD1	TRBV7-2	TRBJ2-1	-	TGTGCCAGCAGCTTAGATGGGACAGGGAACTACAATGAGCAGTTCTTC	CASSLDGTGNYNEQFF
TRBD1	TRBV6-6	TRBJ1-2	-	TGTGCCAGCAGACCGGGACAGAACTACTATGGCTACACCTTC	CASRPGQNYYGYTF
-	TRBV7-2	TRBJ2-7	few	TGTGCCAGCAGCTTACAGGAAGTTTACGAGCAGTACTTC	CASSLQEVYEQYF
TRBD1	TRBV6-5	TRBJ2-7	-	TGTGCCAGCAGTTCCGACAGGGGACCCTACGAGCAGTACTTC	CASSSDRGPYEQYF
TRBD1	TRBV7-9	TRBJ1-4	-	TGTGCCAGCAGCATCACAGGGGGCGGGAATGAAAAACTGTTTTTT	CASSITGGGNEKLFF
-	TRBV6-5	TRBJ2-3	-	TGTGCCAGCAGTTACCTAGGGAGGTCCGATACGCAGTATTTT	CASSYLGRSDTQYF
-	TRBV4-3	TRBJ2-2	once	TGCGCCAGCAGCCAAGTTGGGCTCCACACCGGGGAGCTGTTTTTT	CASSQVGLHTGELFF
TRBD2	TRBV15	TRBJ2-2	-	TGTGCCACCAGCAAACTAGCGGCTAACGCCGGGGAGCTGTTTTTT	CATSKLAANAGELFF
-	TRBV10-2	TRBJ2-6	-	TGCGCCAGCAGTGACGTCTCTGGGGCCAACGTCCTGACTTTC	CASSDVSGANVLTF
TRBD1	TRBV4-1	TRBJ1-2	-	TGCGCCAGCAGCCAAGATTTAGGACAGGGCTATGGCTACACCTTC	CASSQDLGQGYGYTF
-	TRBV5-4	TRBJ2-5	-	TGTGCCAGCAGCTTGTCCGGGGTGGAGACCCAGTACTTC	CASSLSGVETQYF
-	TRBV6-4	TRBJ2-1	-	TGTGCCAGCAGTGACTCAACCGAGAGCTCCTACAATGAGCAGTTCTTC	CASSDSTESSYNEQFF
TRBD1	TRBV6-5	TRBJ2-2	-	TGTGCCAGCAGTTACGGGACAGGGGGAACCGGGGAGCTGTTTTTT	CASSYGTGGTGELFF
-	TRBV4-3	TRBJ2-1	-	TGCGCCAGCAGCCAAGATTCCCACAGAGACCGTTCCTACAATGAGCAGTTCTTC	CASSQDSHRDRSYNEQFF
-	TRBV27	TRBJ2-5	-	TGTGCCAGCAGTTTTTTCTCTCTGGGCCGGGAGACCCAGTACTTC	CASSFFSLGRETQYF
TRBD1	TRBV6-1	TRBJ2-7	-	TGTGCCAGCAGTGCCGACAGGGATTTTTACGAGCAGTACTTC	CASSADRDFYEQYF
-	TRBV5-1	TRBJ2-5	-	TGCGCCAGCAGCTTGGCGGCCTCAGGGGAAGAGACCCAGTACTTC	CASSLAASGEETQYF
-	TRBV27	TRBJ2-1	once	TGTGCCAGCAGTCCCTTTCTAGTTGGGTACAATGAGCAGTTCTTC	CASSPFLVGYNEQFF
-	TRBV7-9	TRBJ1-2	-	TGTGCCAGCAGCGCATCAGGGGTTACGAACTATGGCTACACCTTC	CASSASGVTNYGYTF
-	TRBV9	TRBJ1-2	-	TGTGCCAGCAGCCCAAGAGGGCCGACTGAGGGCTACACCTTC	CASSPRGPTEGYTF
TRBD1	TRBV29-1	TRBJ1-4	-	TGCAGCGTCCGGGACAGGGGGCTAGGTGAAAAACTGTTTTTT	CSVRDRGLGEKLFF
-	TRBV4-3	TRBJ2-1	once	TGCGCCAGCAGCCAAGATTTTGCGGCCTTCACCTACAATGAGCAGTTCTTC	CASSQDFAAFTYNEQFF
-	TRBV7-9	TRBJ2-7	-	TGTGCCAGCAGCATATACAGGGCAGAAACGTACGAGCAGTACTTC	CASSIYRAETYEQYF
-	TRBV30	TRBJ2-3	-	TGTGCCTGGAGTGGAACTTTGGATACGCAGTATTTT	CAWSGTLDTQYF